This TCR beta chain was captured by sequencing in a study of T cell responses to AZD1222 COVID-19 vaccine listed by TCRdb under 2021. With regard to the full study: AZD1222 recipients given second doses at about 4 weeks or at about 12 weeks were pooled, since spike-specific TCR depth and breadth were not found to differ between the two schedules. A total of more than 230 trial participants underwent TCR sequencing, of whom around 200 received two doses of AZD1222 and about 25 received two doses of the MenACWY control vaccine. Trial participants were enrolled by age into subgroups of 18-55, 56-69 and 70-plus years, and roughly 150, 30 and 60 TCR-sequenced participants, respectively, were included in these subgroups.

The CDR3 regions of human TCRbeta chains were subjected to immunosequencing. Under the source paper's analysis protocol: TCRs in the repertoires were matched against a reference library of SARS-CoV-2-specific TCRs that had been generated with the MIRA antigen-specificity platform. Breadth was defined as the fraction of unique TCRs that were SARS-CoV-2-associated, and depth was defined as the fraction of total T cells that were SARS-CoV-2-associated. Using the MIRA data, each spike-specific TCR was mapped to the spike region that the TCR reacts to and placed in a CD4 or CD8 class. Log10-transformed breadth and depth values were compared by one-way ANOVA with Sidak's multiple comparisons tests. TCRdb obtained this table from immuneACCESS and retained in-frame rearrangements with V and J assigned. These tables miss some clones; where compared with another copy, unresolved V genes account for less than half of the shortfall, and the remainder is unexplained. V, J and clone size derive from that table, while D and trimming were established from the DNA sequence. Recorded for this sample are tens of thousands of clones; about 90% of them occurred a single time. The ten biggest clones cover roughly 14% of the sample.

What the time point label conveys for this sample: baseline before first vaccination. Samples from vaccinated people were obtained from the UK trials COV001 and COV002, which included a single-blind randomized controlled phase 2/3 trial of AZD1222 (ChAdOx1 nCoV-19) in healthy adults. For TCRbeta chain sequencing, PBMC samples were collected from trial participants at day 0 and at day 28 after the second dose. There are 14 amino acids in the CDR3, from cysteine to phenylalanine inclusive. Of all the DNA, just the CDR3 is kept, 42 bases in frame from base 1. CDR1 and CDR2 were assigned from the germline V gene (reference sequence) as MNHNY and SVGAGI. V is pared back by 0 bases and J by 2 bases, with 7 bases lying between the germline termini. The paper as a whole reports these results and caveats: Participants were mostly white British, with more females than males. The authors suggested clonal diversity may have been underestimated. CD4 TCRs associated with the vaccine covered the entire spike protein, and the dominant responses were in regions 160-218 and 743-854. Epitopes outside the regions mutated in the B.1.351 and B.1.1.7 variants were reportedly recognized by nearly half of the unique spike-specific TCRs. Because no day 14 peak-response samples were available, repertoires were characterized only after the peak T cell response. After two AZD1222 doses, both the breadth and the depth of spike-specific TCRs were significantly higher than at day 0 and than in MenACWY recipients. Conclusions about previously exposed vaccinees are limited, since just 5 or 6 AZD1222 recipients were seropositive for SARS-CoV-2 at baseline. In the small 56-69-year group, the increase in depth fell short of significance, most likely because of low power.

This clone was picked up a small number of times. Its antigen target is currently unknown. No much larger clone exists at a distance of one base, and base qualities are not known. The rearranged segments are TRBV6-6 and TRBJ1-2; a confident D gene designation cannot be given. This TCR came from an adult in good health. Material: peripheral blood, obtained on day 0 of AZD1222 vaccination. The CDR3 loop reads CASSYSEGNYGYTF. In nucleotide form, the sequence is TGTGCCAGCAGTTACTCAGAGGGCAACTATGGCTACACCTTC.